Following are 17 T cell receptor beta chains from one sample sequenced in a study of T cells after posttransplantation cyclophosphamide. Treatment was busulfan-fludarabine conditioning, a marrow graft, and cyclophosphamide on days +3 and +4. Measured with immunoSEQ multiplex PCR; TCRdb has only the in-frame clones, and not every one. The table has around 2,900 clones, less than 70% seen once. This material consisted of PBMCs, taken 30 days after allogeneic stem cell transplant with posttransplant cyclophosphamide. The origin of the receptors is a male patient between 60 and 69 years old who received an allogeneic stem cell transplant from a related donor and was CMV-positive. Some T cells may be graft donor cells.

The chain employs TRBV7-3 and TRBJ2-5; D is possibly TRBD2 (6 bases). The germline V and J ends were trimmed by 1 base and 5 bases, with 20 bases remaining between them. The CDR3 contains 17 residues. Germline assignment: CDR1 SGHTA and CDR2 FQGTGA. The CDR3 sequence is CASSLNSRDSRGETQYF. The CDR3 nucleotides are TGTGCCAGCAGCTTAAATTCCCGGGACTCCCGAGGGGAGACCCAGTACTTC. The variable domain in full, with the rest retrieved from reference TRBV7-3 and TRBJ2-5, is GAGVSQTPSNKVTEKGKYVELRCDPISGHTALYWYRQSLGQGPEFLIYFQGTGAADDSGLPNDRFFAVRPEGSVSTLKIQRTERGDSAVYLCASSLNSRDSRGETQYFGPGTRLLVL.

The rearrangement links TRBV29-1 to TRBJ2-7; D is possibly TRBD2 (6 bases). V was pared by 7 bases and J by 0 bases, with 19 bases between. Germline CDR1 and CDR2: SQVTM and ANQGSEA. The CDR3 runs 15 residues. As DNA, the CDR3 is TGCAGCGCGGCGCATTCCGGAGGGAGCTCCTACGAGCAGTACTTC. Protein sequence: CSAAHSGGSSYEQYF.

V is TRBV14 and J is TRBJ2-7; 9 nucleotides align to TRBD2. With V trimmed by 0 bases and J by 2 bases, 11 bases remained unmatched. Germline assignment: CDR1 SGHDN and CDR2 FVKESK. The CDR3 has 18 amino acids. The CDR3 DNA reads as TGTGCCAGCAGCCAAGACTTGGTGTTCGGCGGGAGGGCCTACGAGCAGTACTTC. Amino acid sequence: CASSQDLVFGGRAYEQYF.

This clone was detected once. The chain carries TRBV4-1 and TRBJ1-4; possible D gene TRBD1, 5 bases. Trimming left V 4 bases short and J 0 bases short, with 12 bases between. Germline values: CDR1 MGHRA, CDR2 YSYEKL. This CDR3 spans 16 amino acids. The CDR3 sequence is CASSPDRVATNEKLFF. CDR3 sequence (DNA): TGCGCCAGCAGCCCCGACAGAGTAGCAACTAATGAAAAACTGTTTTTT.

The chain joins TRBV25-1 to TRBJ2-3, with 10 bases that match TRBD2. The CDR3 loop spans 14 amino acids. CDR1 and CDR2 (germline): MGHDK, SYGVNS. V was pared by 5 bases and J by 5 bases, with 4 bases of the junction left unmatched. CDR3 coding DNA: TGTGCCAGCAGTCGAGCGGGGGGGCAAGATACGCAGTATTTT. Translating it yields CASSRAGGQDTQYF.

The J gene is TRBJ1-5, the V gene TRBV27; D unclear. Trimming took off 5 bases at V and 7 bases at J, with 6 bases between the two ends. Per germline, CDR1 MNHEY and CDR2 SMNVEV (reference sequence). The CDR3 has 11 residues. The CDR3 spells CASSPGQPQHF. CDR3 nucleotides: TGTGCCAGCAGTCCCGGGCAGCCCCAGCATTTT.

The chain links TRBV2 to TRBJ2-2; D is perhaps TRBD2 (5 bases). V lost 8 bases, J lost 3 bases, and 16 bases lay in between. This CDR3 comprises 15 residues. Germline assignment: CDR1 SNHLY and CDR2 FYNNEI. The CDR3 sequence is CASSPLHGDTGELFF. In nucleotides, the CDR3 is TGTGCCAGCTCCCCCCTCCACGGGGACACCGGGGAGCTGTTTTTT. The full variable domain, with the rest looked up from reference TRBV2 and TRBJ2-2, is EPEVTQTPSHQVTQMGQEVILRCVPISNHLYFYWYRQILGQKVEFLVSFYNNEISEKSEIFDDQFSVERPDGSNFTLKIRSTKLEDSAMYFCASSPLHGDTGELFFGEGSRLTVL.

The rearrangement links TRBV2 to TRBJ1-1; TRBD1 matches 7 bases. Germline V gene sequence: CDR1 SNHLY, CDR2 FYNNEI. CDR3 length equals 15 residues. The V segment lost 5 bases and the J segment 1 base; nucleotides outside the gene matches: 7. CDR3 DNA sequence: TGTGCCAGCAGTCCGGGACAGACCCCGAACACTGAAGCTTTCTTT. Amino acid sequence: CASSPGQTPNTEAFF.

The count of this clone is one. The rearrangement uses TRBV5-1 and TRBJ1-2; 7 nucleotides line up with TRBD1. The CDR3 has 12 amino acids. V gave up 3 bases and J gave up 8 bases; unmatched junction bases: 4. In germline, CDR1 is SGHRS, CDR2 YFSETQ. In nucleotides, the CDR3 is TGCGCCAGCAGCTGGACAGGATGGGGCTACACCTTC. Amino acids: CASSWTGWGYTF.

The chain is built from TRBV4-1 and TRBJ1-5; D call uncertain. The CDR3 covers 13 residues. Per the germline V gene, CDR1 is MGHRA and CDR2 is YSYEKL. The V gene lost 0 bases and the J gene lost 6 bases, with 6 bases spanning the gap. The CDR3 is CASSQDARQPQHF. In DNA form, the CDR3 reads TGCGCCAGCAGCCAAGATGCGCGTCAGCCCCAGCATTTT.

The CDR3 region is CASLGDRGNRNQPQHF. Here the CDR3 DNA reads TGTGCCAGTCTTGGGGACAGGGGGAATCGGAATCAGCCCCAGCATTTT. The chain has TRBV19 and TRBJ1-5; 11 positions match TRBD1. The CDR3 runs to 16 residues. Per germline, CDR1 LNHDA and CDR2 SQIVND (reference sequence). V was pared by 8 bases and J by 4 bases, with 10 bases of the junction left unmatched.

This clone was recorded a few times. The chain is built from TRBV10-1 and TRBJ2-3; D might be TRBD2 (5 bases). CDR3 size: 13 residues. CDR1 is WNHNN and CDR2 is SYGVQD in the germline V gene (reference sequence). Trimming took off 8 bases at V and 2 bases at J, with 11 bases between the two ends. The CDR3 nucleotides read TGCGCCAGCGGCGGGCATAACACAGATACGCAGTATTTT. Amino acids: CASGGHNTDTQYF.

The rearrangement uses TRBV4-2 and TRBJ2-3, with 10 nucleotides matching TRBD1. With 2 bases clipped from V and 3 bases from J, the junction kept 5 bases outside the gene matches. The germline V gene has CDR1 LGHNA and CDR2 YNFKEQ. This CDR3 is 16 amino acids long. CDR3 in DNA: TGTGCCAGCAGCCAACTGACAGGGGGCAGAACAGATACGCAGTATTTT. This codes for CASSQLTGGRTDTQYF.

This clone was detected only a few times. This rearrangement joins TRBV5-1 to TRBJ1-2; 8 nucleotides line up with TRBD1. This CDR3 spans 12 amino acids. J lost 8 bases, V lost 4 bases, and 4 bases had no gene match. CDR1 SGHRS and CDR2 YFSETQ come from the germline V gene. The CDR3: CASSPTGEGYTF. As DNA, the CDR3 is TGCGCCAGCAGCCCGACAGGGGAGGGCTACACCTTC. The variable domain in full, completed from reference TRBV5-1 and TRBJ1-2, reads KAGVTQTPRYLIKTRGQQVTLSCSPISGHRSVSWYQQTPGQGLQFLFEYFSETQRNKGNFPGRFSGRQFSNSRSEMNVSTLELGDSALYLCASSPTGEGYTFGSGTRLTVV.

This clone was counted a few times. V is TRBV4-3 and J is TRBJ1-4; D is ambiguous. CDR1 LGHNA and CDR2 YSLEER come from the germline V gene. The V gene lost 3 bases and the J gene lost 7 bases, with 9 bases spanning the gap. The CDR3 has 13 residues. CDR3 sequence: CASSQQPGEKLFF. The CDR3 nucleotides are TGCGCCAGCAGCCAGCAGCCAGGTGAAAAACTGTTTTTT.

V usage is TRBV4-1 and J usage is TRBJ1-4, with 8 positions matching TRBD1. Germline values: CDR1 MGHRA, CDR2 YSYEKL. Unmatched junction bases numbered 13, after V lost 0 bases and J lost 10 bases. There are 17 residues in the CDR3. This CDR3 is CASSQDRQGAILGKLFF. DNA of the CDR3: TGCGCCAGCAGCCAAGATCGGCAGGGGGCGATATTAGGAAAACTGTTTTTT.

The chain has TRBV6-5 and TRBJ2-3, with D tentatively TRBD2 (5 bases). This CDR3 region has 13 residues. The V and J ends lost 6 bases and 6 bases respectively, with 13 bases between them. Germline V gene sequence: CDR1 MNHEY, CDR2 SVGAGI. CDR3 sequence (DNA): TGTGCCAGCAGGACCCCCGGCGGGGATACGCAGTATTTT. Translation gives CASRTPGGDTQYF.